The 30 T cell receptor beta chains presented below share a single source sample, sequenced in a study of blood T cell repertoires in COVID-19. Sequencing was performed with immunoSEQ multiplex PCR; in TCRdb, only in-frame clones are kept and a portion is missing. The repertoire holds about 180,000 clones, under 85% seen once, with around 7% in the top ten. Material for sequencing was peripheral blood. Receptors were obtained from a human donor in a cohort sampled during active COVID-19.

Of note for this clone: This sample includes further DNA sequences coding for the same CDR3. The gene calls are TRBV3-1 (or the pseudogene TRBV3-2) and TRBJ1-1, with a possible D match to TRBD1 (5 bases). CDR1 and CDR2 from the germline V gene are LGHDT and YNNKEL (reference sequence). V was clipped by 1 base and J by 1 base, with 7 bases between them. CDR3 length: 14 residues. CDR3: CASSQVQGNTEAFF. CDR3 DNA sequence: TGTGCCAGCAGCCAAGTGCAGGGGAACACTGAAGCTTTCTTT.

This clone was detected only once. This chain joins TRBV5-1 and TRBJ1-1; D call uncertain. Germline loops: CDR1 SGHRS, CDR2 YFSETQ. The V end was cut by 4 bases, the J end by 7 bases, with 17 bases between. The length of the CDR3 is 14 residues. CDR3 nucleotides: TGCGCCAGCAGCGCACAAGGAGGGAACGGTGAAGCTTTCTTT. Translation gives CASSAQGGNGEAFF.

The chain joins TRBV7-8 to TRBJ1-4; 8 bases align to TRBD1. Looked up from germline, CDR1 is SGHVS and CDR2 is FQNEAQ. The CDR3 contains 14 residues. Trimming cost V 7 bases and J 8 bases; bases outside gene matches: 9. The CDR3 sequence is CASTADRVGEKLFF. As DNA, the CDR3 is TGTGCCAGCACCGCGGACAGGGTAGGAGAAAAACTGTTTTTT.

The chain recombines TRBV14 with TRBJ1-2, with D possibly being TRBD1 (5 bases). CDR3 length: 13 amino acids. Looked up from germline, CDR1 is SGHDN and CDR2 is FVKESK. Between the trimmed V and J ends, which lost 0 bases and 4 bases, there was a span of 6 bases. CDR3 DNA: TGTGCCAGCAGCCAAGAAGGGGTCTATGGCTACACCTTC. This sequence encodes CASSQEGVYGYTF.

J is TRBJ2-5 and V is TRBV4-1; 10 bases agree with TRBD2. CDR1 MGHRA and CDR2 YSYEKL come from the germline V gene. The CDR3 has 17 residues. J lost 4 bases, V lost 0 bases, and 8 bases had no gene match. The CDR3 loop is CASSQDLPSGGTETQYF. In DNA form, the CDR3 reads TGCGCCAGCAGCCAAGATCTTCCTAGCGGGGGTACAGAGACCCAGTACTTC.

This sequence joins TRBV27 and TRBJ2-1; 15 bases map to TRBD2. CDR1 and CDR2 (germline): MNHEY, SMNVEV (reference sequence). J gave up 0 bases and V 6 bases, and 15 bases lay outside the gene matches. This CDR3 contains 21 residues. The CDR3 loop is CASSTLGLAGGLHTSYNEQFF. In DNA form, the CDR3 reads TGTGCCAGCAGCACCCTAGGACTAGCGGGGGGGCTCCATACCTCCTACAATGAGCAGTTCTTC.

The chain uses TRBV19 and TRBJ1-1; D is possibly TRBD1 (6 bases). Germline V gene data show CDR1 as LNHDA and CDR2 as SQIVND (reference sequence). V was trimmed by 1 base and J by 1 base, leaving 10 bases between them. This CDR3 comprises 15 residues. The CDR3, as DNA: TGTGCCAGTAGTATAGGCGGCAGGGGGAACACTGAAGCTTTCTTT. Translation: CASSIGGRGNTEAFF.

The CDR3 region is CASSLWGRVNTEAFF. The CDR3 nucleotides read TGTGCCAGCAGCTTGTGGGGCCGGGTGAACACTGAAGCTTTCTTT. The chain couples TRBV5-6 to TRBJ1-1; a weak D match, TRBD1 (5 bases). With 1 base removed from V and 0 bases from J, the gap between germline ends came to 10 bases. The CDR3 is made up of 15 amino acids. The germline gives CDR1 SGHDT, CDR2 YYEEEE.

The CDR3 reads CATSDGGVAGWITDTQYF. The CDR3 DNA is TGTGCCACCAGTGATGGCGGGGTAGCGGGGTGGATCACAGATACGCAGTATTTT. The V and J genes are TRBV24-1 and TRBJ2-3, with TRBD2 identical over 8 bases. The CDR3 has 18 residues. V lost 3 bases to trimming and J lost 2 bases; unmatched junction nucleotides: 12. Per germline, CDR1 KGHDR and CDR2 SFDVKD.

The CDR3, as DNA: TGCGCCAGCAGCTTGGGACAGGCCGCAAACACTGAAGCTTTCTTT. Residues: CASSLGQAANTEAFF. The chain joins TRBV5-1 to TRBJ1-1; D is perhaps TRBD1 (6 bases). Germline V gene sequence: CDR1 SGHRS, CDR2 YFSETQ. This CDR3 is 15 amino acids long. The V and J ends lost 0 bases and 2 bases respectively, with 11 bases between them.

The table lists this clone with a count of one. The chain joins TRBV5-1 to TRBJ2-3; 16 nucleotides align to TRBD2. There are 18 residues in the CDR3. The V gene's germline CDR1 is SGHRS and CDR2 YFSETQ. V lost 4 bases and J lost 6; bases outside the gene matches: 11. The CDR3 spells CASSIDLGLAGGPDTQYF. CDR3 DNA sequence: TGCGCCAGCAGCATTGACCTGGGACTAGCGGGGGGGCCGGATACGCAGTATTTT.

This clone occurred once. V gene TRBV6-6 combines with J gene TRBJ1-4; TRBD1 is a possible D gene (5 bases). This CDR3 has 15 residues. In germline, CDR1 is MNHNY, CDR2 SVGAGI (reference sequence). Trimming shortened V by 5 bases and J by 7 bases, and 17 bases separated the two germline ends. CDR3 coding DNA: TGTGCCAGCAGTGGGGGGGACGCGGGTCGTGAAAAACTGTTTTTT. Its translation: CASSGGDAGREKLFF.

V is TRBV18 and J is TRBJ2-7; D gene unclear. This CDR3 has 12 amino acids. Germline assignment: CDR1 KGHSH and CDR2 LQKENI. Trimming left V 3 bases short and J 4 bases short, with 7 bases between. In DNA, the CDR3 is TGTGCCAGCTCACCCATGACATACGAGCAGTACTTC. This encodes CASSPMTYEQYF.

The V gene is TRBV9, the J gene TRBJ2-6; maybe TRBD1 (6 bases). Trimming removed 3 bases at V and 2 bases at J, with 9 bases between. The CDR3 runs 15 residues. Germline CDR1 is SGDLS and CDR2 is YYNGEE. The CDR3 reads CASSARTAGANVLTF. Here the CDR3 DNA reads TGTGCCAGCAGCGCCCGGACAGCTGGGGCCAACGTCCTGACTTTC.

This rearrangement joins TRBV29-1 to TRBJ2-1; possible D gene TRBD1, 5 bases. Germline V gives CDR1 SQVTM, CDR2 ANQGSEA. V was pared by 4 bases and J by 7 bases, with 17 bases between. The CDR3 is 14 amino acids. The CDR3: CSVVTSPRANEQFF. The CDR3 DNA reads TGCAGCGTTGTCACCTCGCCCAGGGCAAATGAGCAGTTCTTC.

V usage is TRBV4-2 and J usage is TRBJ2-1; 7 bases align to TRBD2. CDR1 is LGHNA and CDR2 is YNFKEQ in the germline V gene. The trim removed 4 bases at V and 4 bases at J, leaving 10 bases unmatched. CDR3 size: 16 residues. The CDR3, as DNA: TGTGCCAGCAGCCCACCTTCCGGCGGGGGATACAATGAGCAGTTCTTC. As protein: CASSPPSGGGYNEQFF.

This sequence joins TRBV12-3 or TRBV12-4 and TRBJ2-7, with D unresolved. The CDR3 loop spans 11 amino acids. Trimming took off 6 bases at V and 5 bases at J, with 8 bases between the two ends. For the CDR3, the DNA is TGTGCCAGCAGCGCTGGCCACGAGCAGTACTTC. It specifies CASSAGHEQYF.

The rearrangement uses TRBV4-1 and TRBJ2-1; 8 bases map to TRBD2. This CDR3 is 16 amino acids long. Unmatched junction bases numbered 10, after V lost 1 base and J lost 8 bases. Germline V gene data show CDR1 as MGHRA and CDR2 as YSYEKL. CDR3 nucleotide sequence: TGCGCCAGCAGCCAAGTATCGGGGGGGGCTGTCCATGAGCAGTTCTTC. This sequence encodes CASSQVSGGAVHEQFF.

This rearrangement joins TRBV7-8 to TRBJ1-2; the match to TRBD1 covers 8 bases. Per germline, CDR1 SGHVS and CDR2 FQNEAQ. The V gene end was trimmed by 1 base and the J gene end by 8 bases; junction bases not matched to a gene: 9. The CDR3 has 15 residues. The CDR3 sequence is CASSLGGQGQGGYTF. CDR3 sequence (DNA): TGTGCCAGCAGCTTAGGCGGACAGGGACAAGGAGGCTACACCTTC.

V is TRBV4-1 and J is TRBJ1-6; D gene ambiguous. Between the trimmed V and J ends, which lost 4 bases and 2 bases, there was a span of 21 bases. There are 19 residues in the CDR3. Germline CDR1 and CDR2: MGHRA and YSYEKL. Here the CDR3 DNA reads TGCGCCAGCAGCCGAGCTCCGGGCCGCGGGGAGGCCTATAATTCACCCCTCCACTTT. It codes for CASSRAPGRGEAYNSPLHF.

The chain uses TRBV15 and TRBJ1-5, with TRBD1 matching 9 bases. Germline V gene sequence: CDR1 LNHNV, CDR2 YYDKDF (reference sequence). The V gene end was trimmed by 6 bases and the J gene end by 1 base; junction bases not matched to a gene: 7. The CDR3 totals 16 residues. Here the CDR3 DNA reads TGTGCCACCAGGCACGCCGGGACAGGGAGCAATCAGCCCCAGCATTTT. This sequence encodes CATRHAGTGSNQPQHF.

V gene TRBV12-5 combines with J gene TRBJ1-3; D remains unclear. The V gene lost 6 bases and the J gene lost 11 bases, with 8 bases spanning the gap. The CDR3 is 10 amino acids. Germline loops: CDR1 LGHNT, CDR2 FRNRAP. Here the CDR3 DNA reads TGTGCTAGTGGCTCCCTTCCCATATATTTT. Its protein is CASGSLPIYF.

The CDR3 DNA reads TGCGCCAGCAGCTCGGAGGGGGCGAAGGAGACCCAGTACTTC. It translates to CASSSEGAKETQYF. The chain employs TRBV5-1 and TRBJ2-5; possible D gene TRBD1, 7 bases. CDR1 SGHRS and CDR2 YFSETQ come from the germline V gene. CDR3 length: 14 residues. The V and J ends lost 3 bases and 5 bases respectively, with 14 bases between them.

The rearrangement uses TRBV6-6 and TRBJ2-1, with TRBD2 identical over 11 bases. The length of the CDR3 is 13 residues. CDR1 and CDR2 (germline): MNHNY, SVGAGI (reference sequence). V was pared by 6 bases and J by 7 bases, with 2 bases of the junction left unmatched. The CDR3 DNA reads TGTGCCAGCAGCCGACTAGCGGGGAATGAGCAGTTCTTC. This sequence encodes CASSRLAGNEQFF.

The V and J genes are TRBV15 and TRBJ1-4; weak D call: TRBD1 (5 bases). CDR1 LNHNV and CDR2 YYDKDF come from the germline V gene (reference sequence). The CDR3 runs to 13 residues. Trimming shortened V by 5 bases and J by 8 bases, and 12 bases separated the two germline ends. The CDR3 DNA reads as TGTGCCACCAGCGGCGGGACCGAGGAAAAACTGTTTTTT. Translation gives CATSGGTEEKLFF.

The chain is built from TRBV7-9 and TRBJ1-2; perhaps TRBD1 as D (5 bases). V shed 3 bases and J shed 0 bases, with 11 bases lying between them. Germline V CDR1 and CDR2: SEHNR, FQNEAQ (reference sequence). CDR3 size: 15 residues. CDR3 sequence (DNA): TGTGCCAGCAGCTTGTCAGGGTGGGCTAACTATGGCTACACCTTC. This gives the protein CASSLSGWANYGYTF.

The rearrangement links TRBV27 to TRBJ2-2; D is possibly TRBD1 (5 bases). The CDR3 has 15 amino acids. V lost 6 bases and J 4 bases, leaving 15 bases between the germline ends. CDR1 is MNHEY and CDR2 is SMNVEV in the germline V gene (reference sequence). In DNA, the CDR3 is TGTGCCAGCAGAAGGAAGACAGAGGCCACCGGGGAGCTGTTTTTT. As protein: CASRRKTEATGELFF.

The CDR3 loop is CASSFLGVPEAFF. The CDR3 DNA reads as TGTGCCAGCAGTTTTCTAGGGGTCCCTGAAGCTTTCTTT. This chain uses TRBV27 with TRBJ1-1; possibly TRBD1 for D (5 bases). Germline V gene lookup returns CDR1 MNHEY and CDR2 SMNVEV (reference sequence). Trimming took 3 bases from V and 6 from J, leaving 11 bases between them. The CDR3 totals 13 residues.

This rearrangement joins TRBV10-2 to TRBJ1-3; no firm D call. The CDR3 runs to 12 residues. Germline loops: CDR1 WSHSY, CDR2 SAAADI. Trimming took 2 bases from V and 8 from J, leaving 7 bases between them. DNA of the CDR3: TGCGCCAGCAGTGAGCGGGAGGACACCATATATTTT. Protein product: CASSEREDTIYF.

This clone appeared once. The chain combines TRBV10-1 with TRBJ2-1; D perhaps matches TRBD2 (6 bases). The CDR3 has 14 residues. V lost 3 bases to trimming and J lost 8 bases, with 14 bases between them. From germline, CDR1 is WNHNN and CDR2 SYGVQD (reference sequence). This CDR3 reads CASSDETRWDEQFF. In nucleotides, the CDR3 is TGCGCCAGCAGTGACGAGACTAGATGGGATGAGCAGTTCTTC.